Listed here is a single T cell receptor beta chain. The target antigen is unknown. This CDR3 is built from 16 residues. Germline V gene sequence: CDR1 SGHTA, CDR2 FQGNSA. J gave up 3 bases and V 5 bases, and 9 bases lay outside the gene matches. The TCRbeta library was prepared with unique molecular identifiers. One entry per CDR3 protein results from TCRdb running MiXCR on the PCR reads. The repertoire includes about 200,000 distinct CDR3 sequences, roughly 6.5% of them detected once, and roughly 4.7% sits in the top ten. The sample comes from a study of T-cell reconstitution after alpha-beta-depleted transplantation in children. Study results and caveats: Recipient T cells and thymic progenitors that survived were the source of the high TCRbeta diversity seen at day 60 in some patients. In patients about two months after transplant, alpha-beta T cells reportedly arose from several hundred expanded graft clones. One year after transplant, T-cell counts and diversity came mostly from newly produced T cells.

The chain links TRBV7-2 to TRBJ2-7; 11 bases are a match to TRBD2. Sequences were derived from PBMCs, sampled before TCRalphabeta/CD19-depleted stem cell transplant. The clonotype comes from a girl less than two years old with combined immunodeficiency, due to receive a stem cell transplant. The CDR3 sequence: CASSPLLAGVGYEQYF. The CDR3 nucleotides are TGTGCCAGCAGCCCATTACTAGCGGGAGTTGGCTACGAGCAGTACTTC.